Presented here are 11 T cell receptor beta chains from one specimen sequenced in a study of T cells in Graves' hyperthyroidism and ophthalmopathy. RNA transcripts were the template for amplifying TCR beta CDR3 regions. TCR CDR3 underwent first-round RT-PCR with the HTBI primer set. TCRdb reprocessed the multiplex PCR reads via MiXCR and lists one record per CDR3 protein. The sample comprises fewer than 650,000 distinct CDR3 sequences, 14% of which are singletons, and more than 6% rests with the top ten. Material: blood. The receptors come from a woman aged 18-35 years with Graves' ophthalmopathy.

This clonotype was detected ten times or more. The chain uses TRBV20-1 and TRBJ2-7, with TRBD1 identical over 8 bases. V lost 3 bases to trimming and J lost 6 bases; unmatched junction nucleotides: 10. From germline, CDR1 is DFQATT and CDR2 SNEGSKA (reference sequence). The CDR3 totals 14 residues. The CDR3: CSASPPDRVREQYF. The DNA for the CDR3 is TGCAGTGCTAGTCCCCCGGACAGGGTCCGCGAGCAGTACTTC.

The chain carries TRBV6-1 and TRBJ1-1; TRBD1 agrees at 8 bases. Per the germline V gene, CDR1 is MNHNS and CDR2 is SASEGT. The CDR3 is made up of 15 amino acids. J gave up 1 base and V 6 bases, and 7 bases lay outside the gene matches. CDR3 protein: CASSFMTGENTEAFF. The DNA of the CDR3 is TGTGCCAGCAGCTTCATGACAGGGGAGAACACTGAAGCTTTCTTT.

About this clonotype itself: A much larger clone lies a single base off, so this may be a read error. The limits of the CDR3 on the DNA are not certain, so only TCRdb's listed CDR3 is given. V and J are TRBV20-1 and TRBJ1-2; the table's D call TRBD1 went unverified against the DNA. CDR1 DFQATT and CDR2 SNEGSKA come from the germline V gene (reference sequence). The CDR3 adds up to 13 amino acids, both ends counted. CDR3 region: CSASGASNYGCTF.

This clonotype was recorded many times. The chain carries TRBV5-1 and TRBJ2-3; 8 bases are a match to TRBD1. Germline V gene sequence: CDR1 SGHRS, CDR2 YFSETQ. This CDR3 contains 16 residues. J was trimmed by 1 base and V by 0 bases; bases with no gene match: 4. As DNA, the CDR3 is TGCGCCAGCAGCTTGGGGACAGGGTTGGGCACAGATACGCAGTATTTT. Amino acid sequence: CASSLGTGLGTDTQYF.

This clonotype was observed at least ten times. The chain is built from TRBV6-1 and TRBJ2-3; 8 bases agree with TRBD2. Germline V gives CDR1 MNHNS, CDR2 SASEGT. V shed 5 bases, J shed 1 base, and the junction held 14 bases outside the gene matches. The CDR3 runs to 18 residues. Here the CDR3 reads CASSFRWTSLRGTDTQYF. CDR3 DNA sequence: TGTGCCAGCAGTTTCAGGTGGACTAGCCTACGAGGCACAGATACGCAGTATTTT.

In this sample, this clonotype turned up many times. This chain connects TRBV18 to TRBJ2-3, with no clear D. V was cut by 2 bases and J by 0 bases, with 9 bases left in between. Germline V gives CDR1 KGHSH, CDR2 LQKENI. There are 15 residues in the CDR3. The CDR3 sequence is CASSPSTTSTDTQYF. Here the CDR3 DNA reads TGTGCCAGCTCACCATCGACAACTAGCACAGATACGCAGTATTTT.

In this sample, this clonotype turned up a few times. The chain recombines TRBV9 with TRBJ1-6; TRBD1 might be the D (5 bases). The CDR3 covers 13 residues. The germline V gene encodes CDR1 SGDLS and CDR2 YYNGEE. V gave up 3 bases and J gave up 7 bases, with 8 bases separating them. The CDR3 DNA reads as TGTGCCAGCAGCGGAACAGGAAATTCACCCCTCCACTTT. Amino acid sequence: CASSGTGNSPLHF.

This clonotype was observed many times. The chain links TRBV7-2 to TRBJ1-1; a weak D match, TRBD1 (5 bases). The V gene lost 4 bases and the J gene lost 6 bases, with 15 bases spanning the gap. Germline lookup yields CDR1 SGHTA and CDR2 FQGNSA. This CDR3 comprises 14 residues. The CDR3 region is CASSSQGGGPEAFF. CDR3 nucleotides: TGTGCCAGCAGCTCGCAGGGAGGAGGCCCTGAAGCTTTCTTT. Complete variable domain (other parts from reference TRBV7-2 and TRBJ1-1): GAGVSQSPSNKVTEKGKDVELRCDPISGHTALYWYRQSLGQGLEFLIYFQGNSAPDKSGLPSDRFSAERTGGSVSTLTIQRTQQEDSAVYLCASSSQGGGPEAFFGQGTRLTVV.

As for this clonotype: It may be a read error: a sequence one base away is much more abundant. The V gene is TRBV7-2, the J gene TRBJ2-1; D not certain. Germline lookup yields CDR1 SGHTA and CDR2 FQGNSA. The CDR3 covers 15 residues. The CDR3 spells CAGSFGTGSYNEQFF. CDR3 nucleotides: TGTGCCGGCAGCTTTGGTACTGGGTCCTACAATGAGCAGTTCTTC.

This clonotype was detected many times. The chain couples TRBV27 to TRBJ1-2; possibly TRBD1 for D (6 bases). The germline V and J ends were trimmed by 5 bases and 8 bases, with 21 bases remaining between them. The CDR3 consists of 15 residues. Germline V gene sequence: CDR1 MNHEY, CDR2 SMNVEV (reference sequence). In nucleotides, the CDR3 is TGTGCCAGCAGTCCGGGGGCCACGTCGACCGGGGGCTACACCTTC. Encoded protein: CASSPGATSTGGYTF.

This clonotype appeared many times. The V call is TRBV3-1, the J call TRBJ1-2, with unresolved D. Germline assignment: CDR1 LGHDT and CDR2 YNNKEL (reference sequence). CDR3 size: 12 residues. V shed 4 bases and J shed 5 bases, with 8 bases lying between them. CDR3 in DNA: TGTGCCAGCAGCCTGATGAAATATGGCTACACCTTC. Amino acid sequence: CASSLMKYGYTF. The full variable domain, completed using reference TRBV3-1 and TRBJ1-2, is DTAVSQTPKYLVTQMGNDKSIKCEQNLGHDTMYWYKQDSKKFLKIMFSYNNKELIINETVPNRFSPKSPDKAHLNLHINSLELGDSAVYFCASSLMKYGYTFGSGTRLTVV.